This T cell receptor (beta chain) was recorded in a study of OX40 agonist ivuxolimab in advanced cancers. Findings and caveats of the study: In the expanded peripheral T cells, antigen specificity was never determined. On average, CD8+ T cells had more expanded clones than CD4+.

V shed 6 bases and J 0 bases; nucleotides not matched to a gene: 8. This CDR3 has 17 amino acids. Germline-derived CDR1 and CDR2 are SGHVS and FQNEAQ. Some clones are missing from TCRdb's copy, which holds only in-frame ones; the method was immunoSEQ multiplex PCR. This sample carries approximately 31,000 clones, 88% of them seen once, and the ten largest clones take roughly 58%. In the case of this clone: The target antigen is unknown.

The genes are TRBV7-8 and TRBJ2-3; 11 bases fit TRBD2. The origin of this receptor is an adult with an advanced solid tumor such as melanoma, head and neck, liver or kidney cancer. This specimen consisted of CD4+ or CD8+ T cells sorted from blood, obtained in a trial of the OX40 agonist ivuxolimab. The CDR3 is CASRQLAGVISTDTQYF. The DNA for the CDR3 is TGTGCCAGCAGGCAACTAGCGGGGGTCATTAGCACAGATACGCAGTATTTT.